The 25 T cell receptor beta chains in this list originate from one sample, sequenced in a study of blood T cell repertoires in COVID-19. Generated by immunoSEQ multiplex PCR, the TCRdb table keeps only in-frame clones and is missing some. Of tens of thousands of clones listed, around three quarters are singletons. The sequenced sample consisted of peripheral blood. These receptors originate from a woman older than 75 with acute or convalescent COVID-19.

This clone was counted between two and nine times. The rearrangement joins TRBV6-5 to TRBJ2-5; weak D call: TRBD1 (6 bases). The V end lost 5 bases, the J end lost 0 bases, and 10 bases lay between the germline ends. The CDR3 runs to 14 residues. CDR1 and CDR2 from the germline V gene are MNHEY and SVGAGI. The CDR3 nucleotides are TGTGCCAGCAGTCGCCGGGACAACCAAGAGACCCAGTACTTC. This sequence encodes CASSRRDNQETQYF.

This clone was observed a handful of times. J is TRBJ1-6 and V is TRBV19, with 9 nucleotides matching TRBD1. CDR1 and CDR2 (germline): LNHDA, SQIVND (reference sequence). Losses at the gene ends were 3 bases for V and 9 bases for J; bases not matched to a gene: 12. The length of the CDR3 is 17 residues. The CDR3 nucleotides are TGTGCCAGTAGTATGTCTTTCAGGACAGGGGTTATTTCACCCCTCCACTTT. This sequence encodes CASSMSFRTGVISPLHF.

The chain links TRBV6-2 or TRBV6-3 to TRBJ2-4; tentative D call: TRBD1 (6 bases). Trimming stripped 7 bases from V and 3 bases from J, with 22 bases between. The CDR3 length is 17 residues. Germline assignment: CDR1 MNHEY and CDR2 SVGEGT. CDR3 bases: TGTGCCAGCACCCCTGCATGGGGGCGCCTGGGCAAAAACATTCAGTACTTC. This gives the protein CASTPAWGRLGKNIQYF.

This chain links TRBV19 with TRBJ2-2; D may be TRBD1 (5 bases). CDR3 length equals 15 residues. The V gene lost 3 bases and the J gene lost 1 base, with 9 bases spanning the gap. Germline values: CDR1 LNHDA, CDR2 SQIVND (reference sequence). In DNA, the CDR3 is TGTGCCAGTAGTATGGGCCAGGGGAACACCGGGGAGCTGTTTTTT. Translating it yields CASSMGQGNTGELFF.

This chain connects TRBV20-1 to TRBJ1-4, with TRBD1 identical over 7 bases. The germline V gene encodes CDR1 DFQATT and CDR2 SNEGSKA (reference sequence). The trim removed 3 bases at V and 7 bases at J, leaving 2 bases unmatched. The CDR3 is made up of 12 amino acids. The CDR3 spells CSASYRGEKLFF. CDR3 coding DNA: TGCAGTGCTAGTTACAGGGGTGAAAAACTGTTTTTT.

This rearrangement joins TRBV9 to TRBJ1-3, with D unresolved. CDR3 size: 15 residues. V shed 3 bases and J shed 0 bases, with 10 bases lying between them. Germline V CDR1 and CDR2: SGDLS, YYNGEE. The DNA for the CDR3 is TGTGCCAGCAGCGGCGGTACCTCCTCTGGAAACACCATATATTTT. Encoded protein: CASSGGTSSGNTIYF.

The chain recombines TRBV18 with TRBJ2-3; 12 bases line up with TRBD2. The CDR3 runs 17 residues. The V gene's germline CDR1 is KGHSH and CDR2 LQKENI. V was pared by 6 bases and J by 4 bases, with 11 bases of the junction left unmatched. CDR3 sequence: CASSTGTSGPLADTQYF. The CDR3, as DNA: TGTGCCAGCTCCACCGGGACTAGCGGGCCCCTGGCAGATACGCAGTATTTT.

A single count supports this clone. This chain connects TRBV9 to TRBJ2-2, with 9 positions matching TRBD2. CDR1 SGDLS and CDR2 YYNGEE come from the germline V gene. The CDR3 runs 15 residues. V dropped 4 bases and J dropped 4; count of bases not matched to a gene: 5. DNA of the CDR3: TGTGCCAGCAGCCCAAGCGGGGGGCTCACCGGGGAGCTGTTTTTT. Protein: CASSPSGGLTGELFF.

V usage is TRBV19 and J usage is TRBJ2-2, with D possibly being TRBD2 (5 bases). Trimming removed 6 bases from V and 6 bases from J, with 20 bases in between. The CDR3 loop spans 16 amino acids. The germline V gene encodes CDR1 LNHDA and CDR2 SQIVND (reference sequence). The CDR3, as DNA: TGTGCCAGTAGCTCTGACCCCCGGGGTGGGCCCGGGGAGCTGTTTTTT. This codes for CASSSDPRGGPGELFF.

V and J are TRBV18 and TRBJ2-1, with 7 bases fitting TRBD1. This CDR3 region has 16 residues. Germline CDR1 reads KGHSH; CDR2 reads LQKENI. After removal of 3 bases from V and 7 bases from J, the junction contained 12 bases not matched to a gene. The DNA of the CDR3 is TGTGCCAGCTCACCTATAAAGACAGGGACAACGAATGAGCAGTTCTTC. It yields the protein CASSPIKTGTTNEQFF.

The CDR3 DNA reads as TGTGCCAGCACCCCCAGGCTTGGCAGCGGTCCCAATACGCAGTATTTT. This sequence encodes CASTPRLGSGPNTQYF. The chain has TRBV7-9 and TRBJ2-3, with D maybe TRBD2 (5 bases). V was cut by 7 bases and J by 7 bases, with 24 bases left in between. This CDR3 is built from 16 residues. The germline gives CDR1 SEHNR, CDR2 FQNEAQ (reference sequence).

This chain connects TRBV12-5 to TRBJ2-2; D not certain. Trimming shortened V by 6 bases and J by 3 bases, and 8 bases separated the two germline ends. In germline, CDR1 is LGHNT, CDR2 FRNRAP. The CDR3 contains 13 residues. CDR3 in amino acids: CASGSDDTGELFF. The CDR3 DNA is TGTGCTAGTGGGAGCGACGACACCGGGGAGCTGTTTTTT.

The gene calls are TRBV6-4 and TRBJ1-3, with 7 bases aligning to TRBD1. The CDR3 spans 17 residues. Germline V gives CDR1 MRHNA, CDR2 SNTAGT. V was clipped by 0 bases and J by 7 bases; unmatched bases: 12. The CDR3 nucleotides read TGTGCCAGCAGTGACTCTTTAGGGGGCGTCTCATGGAACACCATATATTTT. Its protein is CASSDSLGGVSWNTIYF.

The J gene is TRBJ2-5, the V gene TRBV5-1; 10 bases align to TRBD1. The CDR3 totals 15 residues. The germline V gene has CDR1 SGHRS and CDR2 YFSETQ. The ends lost 5 bases at V and 4 bases at J; junction bases unmatched: 8. The CDR3 region has the DNA TGCGCCAGCAGATACCGGGACAGGGGCCCAGAGACCCAGTACTTC. Residues: CASRYRDRGPETQYF.

This chain links TRBV5-1 with TRBJ1-6; 8 positions agree with TRBD1. With V trimmed by 0 bases and J by 9 bases, 8 bases remained unmatched. This CDR3 has 16 amino acids. From germline, CDR1 is SGHRS and CDR2 YFSETQ. The CDR3: CASSLEAGGASSPLHF. CDR3 nucleotides: TGCGCCAGCAGCTTGGAAGCAGGGGGCGCGAGTTCACCCCTCCACTTT.

The chain carries TRBV6-1 and TRBJ2-2; D remains ambiguous. Between the trimmed V and J ends, which lost 3 bases and 0 bases, there was a span of 14 bases. The CDR3 totals 17 residues. Germline CDR1 MNHNS, CDR2 SASEGT. CDR3 residues: CASSDPPYSANTGELFF. In nucleotides, the CDR3 is TGTGCCAGCAGTGACCCTCCTTATTCCGCGAACACCGGGGAGCTGTTTTTT.

J is TRBJ2-7 and V is TRBV14; D remains ambiguous. In germline, CDR1 is SGHDN, CDR2 FVKESK. V lost 3 bases, J lost 3 bases, and 12 bases lay in between. The CDR3 spans 14 residues. Written as DNA, the CDR3 is TGTGCCAGCAGCCAGGGCTCTTATTACTACGAGCAGTACTTC. The encoded protein is CASSQGSYYYEQYF.

The table lists this clone with a count of one. CDR3 in DNA: TGCGCCAGCAGCCGGACAGGGCGCACAGATACGCAGTATTTT. This sequence encodes CASSRTGRTDTQYF. J is TRBJ2-3 and V is TRBV10-2, with 8 bases fitting TRBD1. From germline, CDR1 is WSHSY and CDR2 SAAADI. The CDR3 consists of 14 residues. With V trimmed by 6 bases and J by 1 base, 3 bases remained unmatched.

The CDR3 DNA is TGTGCCAGCAGCTTAGTAGGGCTAGCGGGGGGCGGGGAGACCCAGTACTTC. Encoded protein: CASSLVGLAGGGETQYF. This chain connects TRBV11-2 to TRBJ2-5, with TRBD2 identical over 11 bases. Germline values: CDR1 SGHAT, CDR2 FQNNGV. V lost 1 base and J lost 5; bases outside the gene matches: 9. CDR3 size: 17 residues.

The rearrangement links TRBV27 to TRBJ2-3, with 8 bases lining up with TRBD1. The CDR3 totals 14 residues. With V trimmed by 0 bases and J by 5 bases, 1 base remained unmatched. The germline gives CDR1 MNHEY, CDR2 SMNVEV (reference sequence). CDR3 sequence: CASSLSRGRDTQYF. As DNA, the CDR3 is TGTGCCAGCAGTTTATCCAGGGGGCGAGATACGCAGTATTTT.

This clone was recorded a few times. V is TRBV5-4 and J is TRBJ1-2, with D possibly being TRBD1 (6 bases). Trimming cost V 2 bases and J 8 bases, with 13 bases left between them. Germline V CDR1 and CDR2: SGHNT, YYREEE (reference sequence). The CDR3 has 13 residues. The CDR3: CASSFPGESGYTF. CDR3 DNA: TGTGCCAGCAGCTTTCCAGGGGAGTCCGGCTACACCTTC.

The chain uses TRBV29-1 and TRBJ1-2, with 9 bases fitting TRBD1. V was pared by 7 bases and J by 4 bases, with 4 bases of the junction left unmatched. Germline loops: CDR1 SQVTM, CDR2 ANQGSEA. The CDR3 consists of 12 residues. The CDR3 region is CSGGQGIYGYTF. Here the CDR3 DNA reads TGCAGCGGGGGACAGGGCATCTATGGCTACACCTTC.

The genes are TRBV6-5 and TRBJ2-6, with D maybe TRBD1 (5 bases). Trimming shortened V by 2 bases and J by 2 bases, and 10 bases separated the two germline ends. Germline V gene sequence: CDR1 MNHEY, CDR2 SVGAGI. The CDR3 is 16 residues long. CDR3 sequence (DNA): TGTGCCAGCAGTTACCTTCAGGGCGCTGGGGCCAACGTCCTGACTTTC. Translation gives CASSYLQGAGANVLTF.

CDR3: CASTLSGRRGLVETQYF. Here the CDR3 DNA reads TGCGCCAGCACCCTTAGCGGGAGGCGGGGTTTGGTAGAGACCCAGTACTTC. The chain is built from TRBV10-1 and TRBJ2-5; the match to TRBD2 covers 10 bases. The CDR3 covers 17 residues. Per the germline V gene, CDR1 is WNHNN and CDR2 is SYGVQD (reference sequence). V was pared by 7 bases and J by 4 bases, with 15 bases of the junction left unmatched.

The genes are TRBV5-1 and TRBJ1-6; D is perhaps TRBD1 (5 bases). The CDR3 has 15 amino acids. CDR1 and CDR2 (germline): SGHRS, YFSETQ. Trimming stripped 1 base from V and 5 bases from J, with 10 bases between. CDR3 DNA sequence: TGCGCCAGCAGCTTGTGGGGGGTCAATAATTCACCCCTCCACTTT. Protein: CASSLWGVNNSPLHF.